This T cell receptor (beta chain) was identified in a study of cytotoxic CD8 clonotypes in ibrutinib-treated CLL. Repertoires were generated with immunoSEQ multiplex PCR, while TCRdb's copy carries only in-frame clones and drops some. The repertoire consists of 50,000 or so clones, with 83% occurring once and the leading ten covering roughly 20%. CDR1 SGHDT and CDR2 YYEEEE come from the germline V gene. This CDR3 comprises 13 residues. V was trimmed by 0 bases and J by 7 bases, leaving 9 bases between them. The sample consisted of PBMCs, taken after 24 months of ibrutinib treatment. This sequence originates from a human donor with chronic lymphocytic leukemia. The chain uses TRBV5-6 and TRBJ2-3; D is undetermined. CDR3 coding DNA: TGTGCCAGCAGCTTGGGTTCGGGTAATACGCAGTATTTT. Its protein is CASSLGSGNTQYF.